The TCR beta chain under discussion was sequenced for a study of neurological immune-mediated disorders. This CDR3 has 14 amino acids. From germline, CDR1 is DFQATT and CDR2 SNEGSKA (reference sequence). Unmatched junction bases numbered 5, after V lost 0 bases and J lost 5 bases. By 5'RACE with 10-nucleotide random UMIs, the cDNA was made. TCRdb redid the calling of the 5' RACE reads with MiXCR, one entry per CDR3 protein. The data show roughly 75,000 distinct CDR3 sequences, about an eighth seen once. Study-level results: Across subjects, expanded clones had no CDR3 amino acid sequences in common, pointing to private repertoires in all groups.

This clonotype has at least ten counts. Antigen: not known. Time point defined: longitudinal time-point 1 (baseline). The genes are TRBV20-1 and TRBJ2-5; 8 nucleotides agree with TRBD1. The TCR was taken from a female donor with HTLV-1-associated myelopathy (HAM/TSP). Sequencing was performed on PBMCs. The CDR3 nucleotides are TGCAGTGCTAGAGATCAGGGGGCTGGGGAGACCCAGTACTTC. The encoded protein is CSARDQGAGETQYF.